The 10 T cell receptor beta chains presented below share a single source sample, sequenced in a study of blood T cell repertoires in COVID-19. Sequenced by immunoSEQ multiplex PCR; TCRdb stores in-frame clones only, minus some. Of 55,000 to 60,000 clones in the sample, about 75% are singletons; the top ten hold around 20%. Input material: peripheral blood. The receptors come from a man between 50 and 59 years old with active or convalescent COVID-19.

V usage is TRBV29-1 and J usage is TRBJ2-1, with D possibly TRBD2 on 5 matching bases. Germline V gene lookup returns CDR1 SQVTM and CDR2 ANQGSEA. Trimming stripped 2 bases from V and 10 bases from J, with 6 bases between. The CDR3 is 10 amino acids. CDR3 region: CSVELAEQFF. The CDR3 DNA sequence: TGCAGCGTTGAACTAGCAGAGCAGTTCTTC.

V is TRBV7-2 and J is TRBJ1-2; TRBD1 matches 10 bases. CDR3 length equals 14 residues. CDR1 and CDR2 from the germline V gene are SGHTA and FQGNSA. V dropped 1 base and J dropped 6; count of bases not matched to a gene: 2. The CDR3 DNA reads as TGTGCCAGCAGCTTAGAAGGACAGGGGGATGGCTACACCTTC. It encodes CASSLEGQGDGYTF.

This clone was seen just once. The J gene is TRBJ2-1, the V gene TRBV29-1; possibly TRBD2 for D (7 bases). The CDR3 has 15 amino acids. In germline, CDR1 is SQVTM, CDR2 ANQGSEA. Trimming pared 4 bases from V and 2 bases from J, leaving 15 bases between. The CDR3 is CSVGVRGGPYNEQFF. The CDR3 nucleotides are TGCAGCGTTGGGGTGAGGGGGGGGCCCTACAATGAGCAGTTCTTC.

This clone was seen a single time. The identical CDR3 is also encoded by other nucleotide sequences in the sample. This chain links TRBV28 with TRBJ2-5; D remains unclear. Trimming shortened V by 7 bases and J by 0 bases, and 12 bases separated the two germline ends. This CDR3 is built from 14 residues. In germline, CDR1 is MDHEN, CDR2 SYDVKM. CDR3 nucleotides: TGTGCCAGCAACCCCCACTACAACCAAGAGACCCAGTACTTC. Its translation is CASNPHYNQETQYF.

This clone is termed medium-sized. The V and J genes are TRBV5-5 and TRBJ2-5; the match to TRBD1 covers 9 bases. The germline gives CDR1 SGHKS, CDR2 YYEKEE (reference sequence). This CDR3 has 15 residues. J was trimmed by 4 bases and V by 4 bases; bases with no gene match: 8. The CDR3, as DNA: TGTGCCAGCAGCGGACAGGGGACTACGGGAGAGACCCAGTACTTC. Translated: CASSGQGTTGETQYF.

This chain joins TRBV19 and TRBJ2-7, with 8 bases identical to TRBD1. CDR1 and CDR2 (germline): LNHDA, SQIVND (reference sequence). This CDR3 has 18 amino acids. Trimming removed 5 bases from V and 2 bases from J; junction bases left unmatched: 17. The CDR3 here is CASSPMGAGGIPAYEQYF. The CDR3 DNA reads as TGTGCCAGTAGTCCTATGGGGGCAGGGGGCATCCCTGCCTACGAGCAGTACTTC.

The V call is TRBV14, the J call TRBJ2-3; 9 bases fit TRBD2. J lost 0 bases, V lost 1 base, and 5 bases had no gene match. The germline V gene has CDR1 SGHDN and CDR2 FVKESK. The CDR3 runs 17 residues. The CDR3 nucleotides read TGTGCCAGCAGCCAAGGTATAACTAGCGGGAGCACAGATACGCAGTATTTT. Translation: CASSQGITSGSTDTQYF. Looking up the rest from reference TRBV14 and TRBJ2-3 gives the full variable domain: EAGVTQFPSHSVIEKGQTVTLRCDPISGHDNLYWYRRVMGKEIKFLLHFVKESKQDESGMPNNRFLAERTGGTYSTLKVQPAELEDSGVYFCASSQGITSGSTDTQYFGPGTRLTVL.

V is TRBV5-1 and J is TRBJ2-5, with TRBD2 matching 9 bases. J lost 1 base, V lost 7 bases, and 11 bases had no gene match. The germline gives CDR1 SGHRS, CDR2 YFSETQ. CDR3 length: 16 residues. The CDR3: CASHVVPGLAQETQYF. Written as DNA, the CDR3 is TGCGCCAGCCATGTCGTACCGGGACTAGCCCAAGAGACCCAGTACTTC. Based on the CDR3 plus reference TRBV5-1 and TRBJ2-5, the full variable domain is KAGVTQTPRYLIKTRGQQVTLSCSPISGHRSVSWYQQTPGQGLQFLFEYFSETQRNKGNFPGRFSGRQFSNSRSEMNVSTLELGDSALYLCASHVVPGLAQETQYFGPGTRLLVL.

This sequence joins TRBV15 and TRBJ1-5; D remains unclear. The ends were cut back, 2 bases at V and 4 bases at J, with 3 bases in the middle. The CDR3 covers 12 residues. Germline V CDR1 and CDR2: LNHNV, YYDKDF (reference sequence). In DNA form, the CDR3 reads TGTGCCACCAGCAGAACTAATCAGCCCCAGCATTTT. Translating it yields CATSRTNQPQHF.

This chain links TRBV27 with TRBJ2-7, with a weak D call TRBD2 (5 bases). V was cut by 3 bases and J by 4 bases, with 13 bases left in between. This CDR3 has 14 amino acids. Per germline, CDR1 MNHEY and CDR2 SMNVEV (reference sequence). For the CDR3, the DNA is TGTGCCAGCAGTTTGGGCATCGGGGTTTACGAGCAGTACTTC. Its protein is CASSLGIGVYEQYF.